Here is one TCR beta chain with its context. This CDR3 contains 16 residues. V was trimmed by 3 bases and J by 5 bases, leaving 19 bases between them. Germline V CDR1 and CDR2: SGHTA, FQGNSA. The data stem from a study of T-cell memory formation after mild COVID-19. Employing constant-segment primers, 5'RACE generated TCR alpha and TCR beta cDNA libraries bearing sample barcodes and UMIs. TCRdb analysed the 5' RACE reads with MiXCR anew, one entry per CDR3 protein. This repertoire shows hundreds of thousands of distinct CDR3 sequences, around 24% found once; its top ten account for around 9.5%. The TCR sequence derives from an adult woman who had mild COVID-19 (a few samples of this study predate the infection). Cell type and time point are not known. V and J are TRBV7-2 and TRBJ2-5; D uncertain. Source material: PBMCs or a T cell subset sorted from them (not recorded which). The CDR3, as DNA: TGTGCCAGCAGCTTTCCGTTAGTCCCGGCCCGGGAGACCCAGTACTTC. It translates to CASSFPLVPARETQYF.